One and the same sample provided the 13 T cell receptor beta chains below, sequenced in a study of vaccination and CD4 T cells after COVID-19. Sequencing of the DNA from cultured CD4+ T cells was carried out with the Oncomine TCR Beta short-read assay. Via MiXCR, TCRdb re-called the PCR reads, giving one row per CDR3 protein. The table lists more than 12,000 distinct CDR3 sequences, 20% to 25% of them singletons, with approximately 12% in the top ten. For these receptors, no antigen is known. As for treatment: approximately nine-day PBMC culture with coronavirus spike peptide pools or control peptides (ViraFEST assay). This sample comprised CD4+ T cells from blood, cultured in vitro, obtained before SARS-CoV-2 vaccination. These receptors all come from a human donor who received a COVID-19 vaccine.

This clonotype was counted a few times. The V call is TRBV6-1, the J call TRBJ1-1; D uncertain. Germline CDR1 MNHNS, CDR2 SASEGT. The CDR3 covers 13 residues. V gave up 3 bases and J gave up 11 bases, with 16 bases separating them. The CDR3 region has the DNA TGTGCCAGCAGTGAGAGGCAGAAGGTTGGGGCTTTCTTT. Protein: CASSERQKVGAFF.

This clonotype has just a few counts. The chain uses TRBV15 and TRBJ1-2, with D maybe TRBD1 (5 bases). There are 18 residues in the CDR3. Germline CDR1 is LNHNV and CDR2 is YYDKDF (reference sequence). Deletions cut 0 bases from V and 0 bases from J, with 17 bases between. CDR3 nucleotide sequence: TGTGCCACCAGCAGAGATCGCGGGGGAGGATCAGCTAACTATGGCTACACCTTC. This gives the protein CATSRDRGGGSANYGYTF.

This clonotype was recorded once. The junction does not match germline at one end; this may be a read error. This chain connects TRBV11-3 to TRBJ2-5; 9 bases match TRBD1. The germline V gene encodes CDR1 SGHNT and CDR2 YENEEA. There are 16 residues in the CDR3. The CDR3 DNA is TGTGCCGGCAGCTTAGGGCGGGACAGGGACCAAGAGACCCAGTACTTC. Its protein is CAGSLGRDRDQETQYF.

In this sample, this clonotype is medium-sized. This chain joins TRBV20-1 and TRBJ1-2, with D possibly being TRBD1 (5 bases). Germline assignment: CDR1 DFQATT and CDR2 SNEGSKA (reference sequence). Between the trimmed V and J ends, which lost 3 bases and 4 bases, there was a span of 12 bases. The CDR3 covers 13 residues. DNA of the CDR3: TGCAGTGCTAGGGGAGGGACGGCCTATGGCTACACCTTC. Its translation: CSARGGTAYGYTF.

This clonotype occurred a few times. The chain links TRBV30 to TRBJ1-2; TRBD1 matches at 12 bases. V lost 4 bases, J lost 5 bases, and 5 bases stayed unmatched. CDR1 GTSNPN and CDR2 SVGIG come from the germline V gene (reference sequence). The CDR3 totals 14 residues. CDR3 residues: CAWTWDRGQYGYTF. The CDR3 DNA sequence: TGTGCCTGGACCTGGGACAGGGGGCAATATGGCTACACCTTC. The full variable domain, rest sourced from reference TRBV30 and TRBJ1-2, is SQTIHQWPATLVQPVGSPLSLECTVEGTSNPNLYWYRQAAGRGLQLLFYSVGIGQISSEVPQNLSASRPQDRQFILSSKKLLLSDSGFYLCAWTWDRGQYGYTFGSGTRLTVV.

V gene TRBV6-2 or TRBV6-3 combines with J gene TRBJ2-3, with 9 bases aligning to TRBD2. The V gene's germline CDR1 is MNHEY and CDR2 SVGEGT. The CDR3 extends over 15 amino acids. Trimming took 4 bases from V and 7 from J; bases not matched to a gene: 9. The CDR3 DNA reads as TGTGCCAGCAGTTCCGCGGCGGGGGGGATAAATACGCAGTATTTT. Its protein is CASSSAAGGINTQYF.

In nucleotides, the CDR3 is TGTGCCAGCAGCCAAGAAAGGCCTAGTGCAGATACGCAGTATTTT. Amino acids: CASSQERPSADTQYF. V is TRBV4-2 and J is TRBJ2-3; D call uncertain. The ends were cut back, 0 bases at V and 4 bases at J, with 11 bases in the middle. CDR1 is LGHNA, CDR2 YNFKEQ, per germline. The CDR3 is 15 amino acids.

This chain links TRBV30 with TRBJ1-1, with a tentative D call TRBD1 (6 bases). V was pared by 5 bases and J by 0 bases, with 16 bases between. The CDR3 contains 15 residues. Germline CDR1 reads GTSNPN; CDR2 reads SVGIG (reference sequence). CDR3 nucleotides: TGTGCCTGGGGGGGGGCAGGGTTCATGAACACTGAAGCTTTCTTT. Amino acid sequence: CAWGGAGFMNTEAFF.

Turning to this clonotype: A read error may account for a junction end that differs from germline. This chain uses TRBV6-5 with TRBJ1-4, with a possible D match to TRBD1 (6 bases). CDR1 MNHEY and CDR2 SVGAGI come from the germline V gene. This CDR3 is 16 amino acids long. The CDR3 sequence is CASSHSRTATNEKLFF. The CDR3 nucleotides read TGTGCCAGCAGTCACTCTCGGACAGCTACTAATGAAAAACTGTTTTTT.

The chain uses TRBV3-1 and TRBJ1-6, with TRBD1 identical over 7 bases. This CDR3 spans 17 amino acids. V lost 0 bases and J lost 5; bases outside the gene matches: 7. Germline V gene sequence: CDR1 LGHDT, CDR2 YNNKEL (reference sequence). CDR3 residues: CASSQEGGGGDNSPLHF. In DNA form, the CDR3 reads TGTGCCAGCAGCCAAGAAGGAGGAGGGGGCGATAATTCACCCCTCCACTTT.

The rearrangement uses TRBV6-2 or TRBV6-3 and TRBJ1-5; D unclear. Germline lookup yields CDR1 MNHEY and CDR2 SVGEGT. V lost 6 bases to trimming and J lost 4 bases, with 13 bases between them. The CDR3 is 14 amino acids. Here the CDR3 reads CASRRATGNQPQHF. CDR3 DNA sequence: TGTGCCAGCAGAAGGGCGACGGGGAATCAGCCCCAGCATTTT.

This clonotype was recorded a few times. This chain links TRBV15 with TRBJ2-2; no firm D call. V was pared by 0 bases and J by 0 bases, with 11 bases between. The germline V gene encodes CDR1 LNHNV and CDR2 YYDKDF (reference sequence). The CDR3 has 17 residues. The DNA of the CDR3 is TGTGCCACCAGCAGAGATCTTAGCAGTACGAACACCGGGGAGCTGTTTTTT. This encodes CATSRDLSSTNTGELFF.

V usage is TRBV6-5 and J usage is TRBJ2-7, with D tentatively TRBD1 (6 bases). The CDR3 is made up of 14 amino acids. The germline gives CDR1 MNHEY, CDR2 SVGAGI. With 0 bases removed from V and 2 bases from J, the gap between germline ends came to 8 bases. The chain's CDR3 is CASSYSRTAYEQYF. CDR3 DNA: TGTGCCAGCAGTTACTCGAGGACAGCCTACGAGCAGTACTTC.